This T cell receptor beta chain was sequenced during a study of T-cell memory formation after mild COVID-19. Study as a whole: Clusters were largely donor specific. General study points: Contracting CD4+ clones were located mainly in CM and EM, and CD8+ clones in EMRA. Cross-reactive memory appears to have joined, as suggested by some responding clones showing up in pre-infection memory.

TCRdb processed the 5' RACE reads anew with MiXCR; each CDR3 protein has one entry. The sample has about 540,000 distinct CDR3 sequences, roughly 22% seen once. CDR3 length equals 15 residues. The germline V gene encodes CDR1 MNHEY and CDR2 SVGAGI. V was cut by 0 bases and J by 0 bases, with 8 bases left in between. Worth noting for this clonotype: Its target is not known.

Sequenced material: PBMCs or a T cell subset sorted from them (not recorded which). This chain links TRBV6-5 with TRBJ1-1, with D perhaps matching TRBD1 (5 bases). The source of this sequence is an adult woman who had mild COVID-19 (a few samples of this study predate the infection). Cell type and time point are not known. The CDR3 is CASSYSGGLNTEAFF. The CDR3 DNA sequence: TGTGCCAGCAGTTACTCCGGGGGTTTGAACACTGAAGCTTTCTTT.